These T cell receptor beta chains were read from a single sample in a study of shared clonotypes between healthy human individuals. Generated by immunoSEQ multiplex PCR, the TCRdb table keeps only in-frame clones and is missing some. The sample shows over 800,000 clones, roughly 92% of them seen only once. What was sequenced was naive CD8+ T cells sorted from blood. The receptors here all came from a man under 40 in good health. Each CDR3 is given with its conserved first and last residue. Fields, in order: clone size, V gene, D gene, J gene, CDR3 protein, CDR3 DNA. The D gene is left open where the match is weak. Size values are once, few and many counts, or a class for expanded clones, and some rows have none.

size: few
V: TRBV6-5
D: NA
J: TRBJ1-5
CDR3: CASSYSRTGNQPQHF
DNA: TGTGCCAGCAGTTACTCGAGAACAGGTAATCAGCCCCAGCATTTT

size: NA
V: TRBV10-3
D: NA
J: TRBJ2-7
CDR3: CAIRGPRSYEQYF
DNA: TGTGCCATCCGTGGGCCGCGCTCCTACGAGCAGTACTTC

size: NA
V: TRBV7-2
D: NA
J: TRBJ2-5
CDR3: CASSLAGAREKETQYF
DNA: TGTGCCAGCAGCTTAGCCGGCGCCCGAGAAAAAGAGACCCAGTACTTC

size: NA
V: TRBV7-6
D: NA
J: TRBJ1-1
CDR3: CASTLGADLNTEAFF
DNA: TGTGCCAGCACCCTTGGGGCAGACTTGAACACTGAAGCTTTCTTT

size: once
V: TRBV9
D: NA
J: TRBJ2-7
CDR3: CASSVGGQSSYEQYF
DNA: TGTGCCAGCAGCGTAGGGGGGCAAAGCTCCTACGAGCAGTACTTC

size: NA
V: TRBV7-9
D: NA
J: TRBJ2-4
CDR3: CASSSPGTDQYF
DNA: TGTGCCAGCAGCTCTCCCGGGACGGATCAGTACTTC

size: NA
V: TRBV7-9
D: TRBD1
J: TRBJ2-1
CDR3: CASSPYYGRGSSNEQFF
DNA: TGTGCCAGCAGCCCGTACTATGGCAGGGGGTCGAGCAATGAGCAGTTCTTC

size: NA
V: TRBV5-1
D: NA
J: TRBJ2-7
CDR3: CASSLGQGAYEQYF
DNA: TGCGCCAGCAGCTTGGGCCAGGGCGCCTACGAGCAGTACTTC

size: NA
V: TRBV15
D: NA
J: TRBJ2-5
CDR3: CATSRPLGETQYF
DNA: TGTGCCACCAGCAGACCCCTCGGGGAGACCCAGTACTTC

size: NA
V: TRBV7-9
D: TRBD2
J: TRBJ2-1
CDR3: CASSLGRLAEHYNEQFF
DNA: TGTGCCAGCAGCTTAGGTCGGCTAGCGGAGCACTACAATGAGCAGTTCTTC

size: NA
V: TRBV7-9
D: NA
J: TRBJ2-7
CDR3: CASSLTGPYEQYF
DNA: TGTGCCAGCAGCTTAACCGGACCTTACGAGCAGTACTTC

size: NA
V: TRBV14
D: TRBD1
J: TRBJ2-2
CDR3: CASSRAGTGDTGELFF
DNA: TGTGCCAGCAGCCGCGCCGGGACAGGGGACACCGGGGAGCTGTTTTTT

size: NA
V: TRBV29-1
D: TRBD1
J: TRBJ2-7
CDR3: CSGGQTTYEQYF
DNA: TGCAGCGGGGGACAGACTACCTACGAGCAGTACTTC

size: NA
V: TRBV27
D: TRBD1
J: TRBJ2-7
CDR3: CASRQGDGWTATGEQYF
DNA: TGTGCCAGCAGACAGGGGGATGGATGGACGGCTACGGGCGAGCAGTACTTC

size: NA
V: TRBV14
D: NA
J: TRBJ2-7
CDR3: CASSQDAERAYEQYF
DNA: TGTGCCAGCAGCCAAGATGCTGAGAGGGCTTACGAGCAGTACTTC

size: NA
V: TRBV11-2
D: NA
J: TRBJ2-5
CDR3: CASSRGVQQHETQYF
DNA: TGTGCCAGCAGCCGAGGGGTACAGCAACACGAGACCCAGTACTTC

size: NA
V: TRBV9
D: TRBD2
J: TRBJ2-7
CDR3: CASSVEASGRALYEQYF
DNA: TGTGCCAGCAGCGTAGAAGCTAGCGGGAGGGCCTTGTACGAGCAGTACTTC

size: NA
V: TRBV7-2
D: TRBD2
J: TRBJ2-4
CDR3: CASRPKAELADPKNIQYF
DNA: TGTGCCAGCAGGCCTAAGGCGGAACTAGCGGATCCCAAAAACATTCAGTACTTC

size: NA
V: TRBV5-1
D: NA
J: TRBJ1-4
CDR3: CASSPRGQTNEKLFF
DNA: TGCGCCAGCAGCCCCAGGGGCCAAACTAATGAAAAACTGTTTTTT

size: NA
V: TRBV7-6
D: NA
J: TRBJ2-7
CDR3: CASSRSNGSSNEQYF
DNA: TGTGCCAGCAGCAGAAGCAACGGGAGTTCCAACGAGCAGTACTTC

size: NA
V: TRBV7-9
D: NA
J: TRBJ2-2
CDR3: CASSPSSLARTNTGELFF
DNA: TGTGCCAGCAGCCCATCATCGCTAGCGCGAACGAACACCGGGGAGCTGTTTTTT

size: NA
V: TRBV5-1
D: NA
J: TRBJ2-7
CDR3: CASSDAGTDPYEQYF
DNA: TGCGCCAGCAGCGACGCCGGGACCGACCCCTACGAGCAGTACTTC

size: NA
V: TRBV7-9
D: NA
J: TRBJ2-5
CDR3: CASSQERTQYF
DNA: TGTGCCAGCAGCCAAGAGAGGACCCAGTACTTC

size: NA
V: TRBV9
D: NA
J: TRBJ2-3
CDR3: CASSGDEDTQYF
DNA: TGTGCCAGCAGCGGGGATGAAGATACGCAGTATTTT

size: NA
V: TRBV18
D: TRBD2
J: TRBJ2-1
CDR3: CASSPGLAGDLYNEQFF
DNA: TGTGCCAGCTCACCAGGACTAGCGGGAGATTTATACAATGAGCAGTTCTTC

size: NA
V: TRBV20-1
D: NA
J: TRBJ1-3
CDR3: CSATPMNTIYF
DNA: TGCAGTGCTACGCCAATGAACACCATATATTTT

size: NA
V: TRBV9
D: TRBD1
J: TRBJ1-2
CDR3: CASSGGQGVRGYTF
DNA: TGTGCCAGCAGCGGCGGGCAGGGGGTACGTGGCTACACCTTC

size: NA
V: TRBV6-1
D: NA
J: TRBJ1-5
CDR3: CASSAGQSNQPQHF
DNA: TGTGCCAGCAGTGCCGGACAGAGCAATCAGCCCCAGCATTTT

size: once
V: TRBV12-5
D: NA
J: TRBJ2-2
CDR3: CASGFGSGELFF
DNA: TGTGCTAGTGGTTTTGGGTCCGGGGAGCTGTTTTTT

size: NA
V: TRBV14
D: TRBD1
J: TRBJ1-2
CDR3: CASSDKAGLDRVDGYTF
DNA: TGTGCCAGCAGTGACAAGGCGGGACTGGACAGGGTGGATGGCTACACCTTC

size: NA
V: TRBV27
D: TRBD1
J: TRBJ2-7
CDR3: CASSLRQGGYEQYF
DNA: TGTGCCAGCAGTTTGCGACAGGGCGGGTACGAGCAGTACTTC

size: NA
V: TRBV11-3
D: TRBD1
J: TRBJ2-1
CDR3: CASSSRDSSSYNEQFF
DNA: TGTGCCAGCAGCTCAAGGGACAGTAGCTCCTACAATGAGCAGTTCTTC

size: NA
V: TRBV15
D: NA
J: TRBJ1-5
CDR3: CATSTSWLGEGPQHF
DNA: TGTGCCACCAGCACCTCATGGTTGGGGGAAGGGCCCCAGCATTTT

size: NA
V: TRBV28
D: TRBD1
J: TRBJ2-3
CDR3: CASSLGTGSTDTQYF
DNA: TGTGCCAGCAGTTTAGGGACAGGGTCCACAGATACGCAGTATTTT

size: NA
V: TRBV7-8
D: TRBD2
J: TRBJ2-7
CDR3: CASSLREGSLAETYEQYF
DNA: TGTGCCAGCAGCTTAAGGGAGGGGTCACTAGCGGAAACCTACGAGCAGTACTTC

size: NA
V: TRBV4-1
D: NA
J: TRBJ2-4
CDR3: CASSQVSGTKNIQYF
DNA: TGCGCCAGCAGCCAAGTTAGCGGTACCAAAAACATTCAGTACTTC

size: once
V: TRBV13
D: TRBD2
J: TRBJ2-7
CDR3: CASSLSGTSQDEQYF
DNA: TGTGCCAGCAGCTTAAGCGGGACTAGCCAAGACGAGCAGTACTTC

size: once
V: TRBV6-1
D: NA
J: TRBJ2-1
CDR3: CASSEIKGGGMDEQFF
DNA: TGTGCCAGCAGTGAAATTAAGGGTGGCGGGATGGATGAGCAGTTCTTC

size: NA
V: TRBV27
D: NA
J: TRBJ1-2
CDR3: CASRTGLYGYTF
DNA: TGTGCCAGCAGAACAGGGTTATATGGCTACACCTTC

size: once
V: TRBV11-2
D: NA
J: TRBJ2-7
CDR3: CASSLAGSAEQYF
DNA: TGTGCCAGCAGCTTAGCGGGGAGCGCCGAGCAGTACTTC

size: NA
V: TRBV27
D: NA
J: TRBJ2-7
CDR3: CASKPLTYSYEQYF
DNA: TGTGCCAGCAAACCCCTGACCTACTCCTACGAGCAGTACTTC

size: NA
V: TRBV27
D: NA
J: TRBJ2-1
CDR3: CASSHTGSSPYNEQFF
DNA: TGTGCCAGCAGCCATACAGGGTCCTCCCCCTACAATGAGCAGTTCTTC

size: once
V: TRBV29-1
D: TRBD1
J: TRBJ1-2
CDR3: CSVRTGIAYGYTF
DNA: TGCAGCGTTCGGACAGGGATAGCCTATGGCTACACCTTC

size: NA
V: TRBV28
D: NA
J: TRBJ2-7
CDR3: CATSPKDHHSEQYF
DNA: TGTGCCACCTCCCCCAAGGACCACCATTCCGAGCAGTACTTC

size: NA
V: TRBV6-6
D: NA
J: TRBJ2-7
CDR3: CASSPPNLQGSEQYF
DNA: TGTGCCAGCAGCCCCCCGAACCTACAAGGATCCGAGCAGTACTTC

size: NA
V: TRBV7-9
D: TRBD1
J: TRBJ2-1
CDR3: CASRSGQGEYNEQFF
DNA: TGTGCCAGCAGGTCGGGACAGGGGGAGTACAATGAGCAGTTCTTC

size: NA
V: TRBV27
D: TRBD1
J: TRBJ1-2
CDR3: CASSLGQGDYGYTF
DNA: TGTGCCAGCAGTCTAGGACAGGGGGACTATGGCTACACCTTC

size: NA
V: TRBV9
D: NA
J: TRBJ2-1
CDR3: CASSVGTSSYNEQFF
DNA: TGTGCCAGCAGCGTAGGAACTAGCTCCTACAATGAGCAGTTCTTC

size: once
V: TRBV11-2
D: NA
J: TRBJ2-1
CDR3: CASSISSESSYNEQFF
DNA: TGTGCCAGCAGCATCTCTAGCGAGAGCTCCTACAATGAGCAGTTCTTC

size: NA
V: TRBV7-2
D: TRBD1
J: TRBJ2-3
CDR3: CASSITRTGYTDTQYF
DNA: TGTGCCAGCAGCATAACGAGGACAGGGTACACAGATACGCAGTATTTT

size: NA
V: TRBV5-6
D: TRBD1
J: TRBJ1-1
CDR3: CASSTTGLTEAFF
DNA: TGTGCCAGCAGCACGACAGGGCTCACCGAAGCTTTCTTT